The 22 T cell receptor beta chains below all came from one sample that was sequenced in a study of blood T cell repertoires in COVID-19. Clones were read by immunoSEQ multiplex PCR, and TCRdb kept only the in-frame ones, dropping some. This repertoire shows approximately 150,000 clones, roughly 85% found once; its top ten account for about 5.8%. Sequenced input: peripheral blood. All receptors derive from a woman aged 50 to 60 with COVID-19, enrolled during active disease.

V gene TRBV10-3 combines with J gene TRBJ1-2, with 7 bases matching TRBD1. The CDR3 consists of 14 residues. Trimming took 6 bases from V and 4 from J; bases not matched to a gene: 8. CDR1 and CDR2 from the germline V gene are ENHRY and SYGVKD. CDR3 protein: CAISAQGLGYGYTF. CDR3 bases: TGTGCCATCAGCGCACAGGGGTTAGGCTATGGCTACACCTTC.

The gene calls are TRBV3-1 (or the pseudogene TRBV3-2) and TRBJ2-3; unclear D gene. Germline V gene sequence: CDR1 LGHDT, CDR2 YNNKEL (reference sequence). V was shortened by 4 bases and J by 4 bases, with 3 bases between the two germline ends. This CDR3 spans 11 amino acids. Written as DNA, the CDR3 is TGTGCCAGCAGCCTCTCAGATACGCAGTATTTT. It encodes CASSLSDTQYF.

This clone was seen a single time. J is TRBJ1-4 and V is TRBV30, with 7 bases identical to TRBD1. The trim removed 1 base at V and 8 bases at J, leaving 10 bases unmatched. From germline, CDR1 is GTSNPN and CDR2 SVGIG (reference sequence). This CDR3 region has 15 residues. CDR3 DNA: TGTGCCTGGAGTGCCCCAGGGGGATTGGGCGAAAAACTGTTTTTT. This sequence encodes CAWSAPGGLGEKLFF.

This rearrangement joins TRBV7-9 to TRBJ2-2; D uncertain. Trimming cost V 2 bases and J 2 bases, with 9 bases left between them. The CDR3 length is 15 residues. The germline V gene has CDR1 SEHNR and CDR2 FQNEAQ (reference sequence). CDR3: CASSLYELNTGELFF. In DNA form, the CDR3 reads TGTGCCAGCAGCTTATACGAACTTAACACCGGGGAGCTGTTTTTT.

The chain couples TRBV3-1 (or the pseudogene TRBV3-2) to TRBJ2-5; the match to TRBD1 covers 9 bases. With V trimmed by 4 bases and J by 1 base, 10 bases remained unmatched. CDR3 length: 17 amino acids. Per the germline V gene, CDR1 is LGHDT and CDR2 is YNNKEL (reference sequence). The CDR3 sequence is CASSLTRTGALQETQYF. Here the CDR3 DNA reads TGTGCCAGCAGCCTCACCCGGACAGGGGCCCTCCAAGAGACCCAGTACTTC.

The CDR3 nucleotides read TGTGCCAGCTCAGCGACACAGGGAGACTACGAGCAGTACTTC. It specifies CASSATQGDYEQYF. This chain uses TRBV18 with TRBJ2-7; D is perhaps TRBD1 (6 bases). The V and J ends lost 5 bases and 3 bases respectively, with 14 bases between them. In germline, CDR1 is KGHSH, CDR2 LQKENI. The CDR3 contains 14 residues.

CDR3 coding DNA: TGTGCCAGCAGTCCAGACAGGGCAATGAGTTTACAGCCCCAGCATTTT. It specifies CASSPDRAMSLQPQHF. This chain links TRBV2 with TRBJ1-5; 7 nucleotides match TRBD1. CDR3 length: 16 amino acids. Losses at the gene ends were 5 bases for V and 7 bases for J; bases not matched to a gene: 14. The germline V gene has CDR1 SNHLY and CDR2 FYNNEI. Full variable domain (rest looked up from reference TRBV2 and TRBJ1-5): EPEVTQTPSHQVTQMGQEVILRCVPISNHLYFYWYRQILGQKVEFLVSFYNNEISEKSEIFDDQFSVERPDGSNFTLKIRSTKLEDSAMYFCASSPDRAMSLQPQHFGDGTRLSIL.

This chain uses TRBV9 with TRBJ2-1; the D gene is possibly TRBD2 (5 bases). Germline V gene lookup returns CDR1 SGDLS and CDR2 YYNGEE. The CDR3 length is 12 residues. The V and J ends lost 2 bases and 7 bases respectively, with 7 bases between them. The CDR3 spells CASSVSGNEQFF. CDR3 nucleotides: TGTGCCAGCAGCGTTTCGGGGAATGAGCAGTTCTTC.

This rearrangement joins TRBV30 to TRBJ1-1; D is undetermined. Germline V lookup: CDR1 GTSNPN, CDR2 SVGIG (reference sequence). V lost 1 base and J lost 0, with 6 bases in between. This CDR3 has 13 amino acids. The CDR3 loop is CAWSEQMNTEAFF. The DNA of the CDR3 is TGTGCCTGGAGTGAACAGATGAACACTGAAGCTTTCTTT.

This rearrangement joins TRBV5-6 to TRBJ2-7; maybe TRBD2 (5 bases). There are 14 residues in the CDR3. Germline V gene data show CDR1 as SGHDT and CDR2 as YYEEEE. Trimming took off 4 bases at V and 1 base at J, with 12 bases between the two ends. CDR3 in DNA: TGTGCCAGCAGCGGCAGCTGGGAGTCCTACGAGCAGTACTTC. Translating gives CASSGSWESYEQYF.

V is TRBV19 and J is TRBJ2-5; a weak D match, TRBD2 (6 bases). The CDR3 loop spans 13 amino acids. Trimming shortened V by 5 bases and J by 2 bases, and 9 bases separated the two germline ends. Per the germline V gene, CDR1 is LNHDA and CDR2 is SQIVND (reference sequence). The CDR3 DNA follows: TGTGCCAGTAGTTCGGGGGTGCAAGAGACCCAGTACTTC. Translating it yields CASSSGVQETQYF.

The chain carries TRBV12-3 or TRBV12-4 and TRBJ2-1; 7 bases agree with TRBD1. CDR3 size: 13 residues. The trim removed 3 bases at V and 7 bases at J, leaving 3 bases unmatched. CDR3 amino acids: CASSFGTANEQFF. The CDR3 DNA reads TGTGCCAGCAGTTTTGGGACAGCGAATGAGCAGTTCTTC.

The chain is built from TRBV3-1 (or the pseudogene TRBV3-2) and TRBJ2-7; 10 bases agree with TRBD2. The CDR3 consists of 16 residues. Losses at the gene ends were 0 bases for V and 6 bases for J; bases not matched to a gene: 8. CDR1 is LGHDT and CDR2 is YNNKEL in the germline V gene (reference sequence). The CDR3 DNA reads as TGTGCCAGCAGCCAAGAAGGGACGGCTAGCGGGGGCGAGCAGTACTTC. It yields the protein CASSQEGTASGGEQYF.

DNA for the CDR3: TGTGCCAGCAGTCGGACAGGTGTAGAGACCCAGTACTTC. It yields the protein CASSRTGVETQYF. The genes are TRBV5-4 and TRBJ2-5; TRBD1 aligns across 7 bases. The CDR3 sequence is 13 residues long. Germline loops: CDR1 SGHNT, CDR2 YYREEE (reference sequence). The trim removed 5 bases at V and 4 bases at J, leaving 5 bases unmatched.

About this clone: At the DNA level, this CDR3 is encoded by other sequences in the same sample as well. The gene calls are TRBV28 and TRBJ1-2; 7 bases fit TRBD1. Unmatched junction bases numbered 3, after V lost 2 bases and J lost 3 bases. The CDR3 runs to 14 residues. The germline CDR1 and CDR2 sequences are MDHEN and SYDVKM. DNA of the CDR3: TGTGCCAGCAGTTTAGGGGACAGAGACTATGGCTACACCTTC. Its protein product is CASSLGDRDYGYTF.

This chain connects TRBV4-2 to TRBJ2-2, with 7 nucleotides matching TRBD2. This CDR3 comprises 16 residues. The V segment lost 3 bases and the J segment 0 bases; nucleotides outside the gene matches: 4. Germline CDR1 and CDR2: LGHNA and YNFKEQ. The CDR3 DNA reads as TGTGCCAGCAGCCAGACTAGCCCCGCGAACACCGGGGAGCTGTTTTTT. Its protein product is CASSQTSPANTGELFF.

The chain carries TRBV3-1 (or the pseudogene TRBV3-2) and TRBJ2-7, with D tentatively TRBD2 (6 bases). The CDR3 contains 14 residues. Per the germline V gene, CDR1 is LGHDT and CDR2 is YNNKEL (reference sequence). Trimming left V 1 base short and J 9 bases short, with 16 bases between. CDR3 protein: CASSQGRDPMRQYF. As DNA, the CDR3 is TGTGCCAGCAGCCAAGGGCGGGACCCCATGAGGCAGTACTTC.

This clone was counted once. V is TRBV27 and J is TRBJ1-3; possible D gene TRBD1, 5 bases. V lost 4 bases to trimming and J lost 0 bases, with 10 bases between them. This CDR3 is built from 15 residues. Germline assignment: CDR1 MNHEY and CDR2 SMNVEV (reference sequence). The CDR3 DNA sequence: TGTGCCAGCAGTTCGCTCACAGGCTCTGGAAACACCATATATTTT. It specifies CASSSLTGSGNTIYF.

This sequence joins TRBV7-2 and TRBJ2-3; 8 positions match TRBD2. Losses at the gene ends were 7 bases for V and 5 bases for J; bases not matched to a gene: 20. The germline CDR1 and CDR2 sequences are SGHTA and FQGNSA. The CDR3 sequence is 18 residues long. The CDR3 DNA sequence: TGTGCCAGCACCCTCGGGTTGGAACGCGGGGGGCTACGAGATACGCAGTATTTT. This codes for CASTLGLERGGLRDTQYF. The variable domain in full, completed from reference TRBV7-2 and TRBJ2-3, reads GAGVSQSPSNKVTEKGKDVELRCDPISGHTALYWYRQSLGQGLEFLIYFQGNSAPDKSGLPSDRFSAERTGGSVSTLTIQRTQQEDSAVYLCASTLGLERGGLRDTQYFGPGTRLTVL.

This clone was observed once. J is TRBJ1-2 and V is TRBV28; possible D gene TRBD1, 6 bases. V shed 4 bases and J shed 0 bases, with 15 bases lying between them. The CDR3 is 16 amino acids. Germline-derived CDR1 and CDR2 are MDHEN and SYDVKM. This CDR3 reads CASSSYAGAANYGYTF. The DNA for the CDR3 is TGTGCCAGCAGTTCCTACGCAGGGGCAGCTAACTATGGCTACACCTTC.

The chain has TRBV27 and TRBJ1-4, with D possibly being TRBD1 (5 bases). The CDR3 loop spans 14 amino acids. Trimming took off 6 bases at V and 3 bases at J, with 11 bases between the two ends. The V gene's germline CDR1 is MNHEY and CDR2 SMNVEV (reference sequence). CDR3 region: CASRSGGANEKLFF. The CDR3 DNA is TGTGCCAGCAGATCCGGGGGGGCTAATGAAAAACTGTTTTTT.

The chain recombines TRBV3-1 (or the pseudogene TRBV3-2) with TRBJ1-2, with 7 bases lining up with TRBD1. This CDR3 is 14 amino acids long. Per the germline V gene, CDR1 is LGHDT and CDR2 is YNNKEL (reference sequence). The V and J ends lost 5 bases and 6 bases, in that order; junction bases with no gene match: 9. CDR3 amino acids: CASSAPGTEDGYTF. The CDR3, as DNA: TGTGCCAGCAGCGCGCCCGGGACAGAAGATGGCTACACCTTC.